The entry below describes one T cell receptor (beta chain). Its cognate antigen is unknown. TCRdb keeps only in-frame clones here, not all; method: immunoSEQ multiplex PCR. The data contain roughly 60,000 clones, around 77% of them singletons. The CDR3 is 14 amino acids. Trimming took 3 bases from V and 3 from J; bases not matched to a gene: 4. Germline values: CDR1 GTSNPN, CDR2 SVGIG (reference sequence). This specimen belongs to a study of radiation and T cells in renal cell carcinoma. Study-wide results and caveats: From baseline, blood top tumor clonotypes peaked at 2 weeks post-radiation. Without pretreatment biopsies, baseline tumor clonotype presence was undetermined.

Time point defined: blood 2 weeks post-SBRT. Treatment denoted: 15 Gy SBRT to primary tumor, nephrectomy 4 weeks later. Blood was sampled at baseline, 2 weeks and 4 weeks after SBRT. This renal cell carcinoma was of the clear cell type. This specimen consisted of blood, obtained from a patient whose treatment included radiotherapy and nephrectomy. The origin of this receptor is a man aged 55 to 70 with renal cell carcinoma. This chain joins TRBV30 and TRBJ1-4, with 7 bases fitting TRBD1. The CDR3 loop reads CAWRDRYPNEKLFF. DNA of the CDR3: TGTGCCTGGAGGGACAGGTATCCTAATGAAAAACTGTTTTTT.